Each of the 22 T cell receptor beta chains below was sequenced from the same sample in a study of shared clonotypes between healthy human individuals. The data were produced by immunoSEQ multiplex PCR, yet TCRdb's version contains in-frame clones alone and is incomplete. The sample lists millions of clones, about 95% occurring once. Terminally differentiated effector memory CD45RA+ cells were left out of the naive CD8 fraction, which was CD45RO-negative and positively selected for CCR7. Sequencing used naive CD8+ T cells sorted from blood. Source of these receptors: a young man in good health.

The V gene is TRBV4-3, the J gene TRBJ2-7, with 8 bases that match TRBD1. The V segment lost 2 bases and the J segment 2 bases; nucleotides outside the gene matches: 5. The germline gives CDR1 LGHNA, CDR2 YSLEER. The CDR3 length is 15 residues. The CDR3 spells CASSQWTGPTYEQYF. Here the CDR3 DNA reads TGCGCCAGCAGCCAATGGACAGGGCCTACCTACGAGCAGTACTTC.

This clone was seen a single time. V gene TRBV4-1 combines with J gene TRBJ1-4; D unclear. This CDR3 is 14 amino acids long. CDR1 is MGHRA, CDR2 YSYEKL, per germline. The V gene lost 0 bases and the J gene lost 14 bases, with 16 bases spanning the gap. The CDR3 nucleotides read TGCGCCAGCAGCCAAGACCATTTAGGAGGTCATCTGTTTTTT. Its translation is CASSQDHLGGHLFF.

V is TRBV2 and J is TRBJ2-3, with D perhaps matching TRBD1 or TRBD2 (5 bases each). V was shortened by 9 bases and J by 2 bases, with 12 bases between the two germline ends. The CDR3 is 13 amino acids. Germline loops: CDR1 SNHLY, CDR2 FYNNEI. The CDR3 loop is CASRDENTDTQYF. The CDR3, as DNA: TGTGCCAGTCGGGACGAAAACACAGATACGCAGTATTTT.

As to this clone: The same CDR3 can be traced to other DNA sequences in this sample. The chain has TRBV9 and TRBJ1-1, with D possibly matching TRBD1 (6 bases). Germline V gene data show CDR1 as SGDLS and CDR2 as YYNGEE. The V end lost 5 bases, the J end lost 5 bases, and 10 bases lay between the germline ends. CDR3 length: 12 residues. This CDR3 is CASSPGVTEAFF. Written as DNA, the CDR3 is TGTGCCAGCAGTCCAGGGGTGACTGAAGCTTTCTTT.

This chain joins TRBV5-5 and TRBJ2-7, with TRBD2 matching over 12 bases. This CDR3 region has 18 residues. Unmatched junction bases numbered 10, after V lost 1 base and J lost 2 bases. Germline CDR1 is SGHKS and CDR2 is YYEKEE (reference sequence). The CDR3 region is CASSLRWLAGGIPYEQYF. The CDR3 DNA reads TGTGCCAGCAGCTTGAGGTGGCTAGCGGGGGGGATCCCCTACGAGCAGTACTTC.

V and J are TRBV14 and TRBJ1-1; D gene unclear. Trimming left V 4 bases short and J 4 bases short, with 10 bases between. The CDR3 contains 13 residues. CDR1 and CDR2 (germline): SGHDN, FVKESK. CDR3 DNA sequence: TGTGCCAGCAGCCCCTCGGGAGGCACTGAAGCTTTCTTT. This codes for CASSPSGGTEAFF.

J is TRBJ2-7 and V is TRBV6-5, with D hard to call. The V end was cut by 1 base, the J end by 6 bases, with 10 bases between. The CDR3 runs 13 residues. Germline lookup yields CDR1 MNHEY and CDR2 SVGAGI. The CDR3 reads CASSYLSMGEQYF. CDR3 bases: TGTGCCAGCAGTTACTTATCTATGGGCGAGCAGTACTTC.

The chain has TRBV6-1 and TRBJ1-4, with D possibly being TRBD1 (6 bases). Between the trimmed V and J ends, which lost 5 bases and 0 bases, there was a span of 10 bases. This CDR3 is built from 15 residues. CDR1 and CDR2 from the germline V gene are MNHNS and SASEGT. The DNA for the CDR3 is TGTGCCAGCAGTTCCGGGGGCGCAACTAATGAAAAACTGTTTTTT. Amino acids: CASSSGGATNEKLFF.

This chain links TRBV19 with TRBJ2-3, with TRBD1 matching over 7 bases. V lost 5 bases to trimming and J lost 6 bases; unmatched junction nucleotides: 14. Germline V gene sequence: CDR1 LNHDA, CDR2 SQIVND (reference sequence). This CDR3 has 16 amino acids. CDR3 DNA sequence: TGTGCCAGTAGTCTCACGACAGGGTTAAAATTGGATACGCAGTATTTT. Its protein product is CASSLTTGLKLDTQYF.

The rearrangement joins TRBV25-1 to TRBJ1-1; D is unresolved. Looked up from germline, CDR1 is MGHDK and CDR2 is SYGVNS. The CDR3 spans 15 residues. V was shortened by 4 bases and J by 3 bases, with 15 bases between the two germline ends. The CDR3 loop reads CASSGVAEDDTEAFF. DNA of the CDR3: TGTGCCAGCAGTGGGGTCGCGGAAGATGACACTGAAGCTTTCTTT.

This chain links TRBV11-2 with TRBJ2-1; 12 bases match TRBD2. The CDR3 contains 16 residues. Germline loops: CDR1 SGHAT, CDR2 FQNNGV. With 4 bases clipped from V and 8 bases from J, the junction kept 9 bases outside the gene matches. In DNA form, the CDR3 reads TGTGCCAGCAGCTGGGGTAGGACTAGCGGGATGGATGAGCAGTTCTTC. Protein sequence: CASSWGRTSGMDEQFF.

The table lists this clone with a count of one. The chain employs TRBV5-6 and TRBJ1-2; 8 nucleotides align to TRBD1. The CDR3 runs 17 residues. The germline V gene has CDR1 SGHDT and CDR2 YYEEEE. J gave up 5 bases and V 0 bases, and 12 bases lay outside the gene matches. The CDR3 region has the DNA TGTGCCAGCAGCTTGGGGGACAGGATCCCGACTAGGTATGGCTACACCTTC. Its translation: CASSLGDRIPTRYGYTF. Complete variable domain (other parts from reference TRBV5-6 and TRBJ1-2): DAGVTQSPTHLIKTRGQQVTLRCSPKSGHDTVSWYQQALGQGPQFIFQYYEEEERQRGNFPDRFSGHQFPNYSSELNVNALLLGDSALYLCASSLGDRIPTRYGYTFGSGTRLTVV.

The V and J genes are TRBV7-8 and TRBJ2-7, with D unresolved. V lost 3 bases and J 6 bases, leaving 27 bases between the germline ends. The germline V gene has CDR1 SGHVS and CDR2 FQNEAQ. This CDR3 is 18 amino acids long. The CDR3 nucleotides are TGTGCCAGCAGCTTCCTTTCGTTCTCTGTTAGCCTGGAAGGCGAGCAGTACTTC. Amino acids: CASSFLSFSVSLEGEQYF.

V is TRBV4-1 and J is TRBJ1-2, with 9 positions matching TRBD1. The CDR3 runs 14 residues. Trimming cost V 2 bases and J 4 bases; bases outside gene matches: 2. From germline, CDR1 is MGHRA and CDR2 YSYEKL. The CDR3 loop is CASSQKTGGYGYTF. CDR3 coding DNA: TGCGCCAGCAGCCAAAAGACAGGGGGCTATGGCTACACCTTC.

The chain has TRBV27 and TRBJ1-4, with 7 positions matching TRBD1. The CDR3 totals 16 residues. With V trimmed by 5 bases and J by 7 bases, 13 bases remained unmatched. Germline V gene data show CDR1 as MNHEY and CDR2 as SMNVEV (reference sequence). The CDR3 is CASSPTPQGLPEKLFF. The CDR3 DNA follows: TGTGCCAGCAGTCCTACTCCACAGGGGTTGCCTGAAAAACTGTTTTTT.

The rearrangement links TRBV30 to TRBJ2-5; a possible D gene is TRBD1 (5 bases). The ends were cut back, 4 bases at V and 0 bases at J, with 15 bases in the middle. This CDR3 region has 15 residues. Germline CDR1 reads GTSNPN; CDR2 reads SVGIG (reference sequence). CDR3 sequence reads: CAWTLQDLYQETQYF. CDR3 nucleotides: TGTGCCTGGACCTTACAGGATTTGTACCAAGAGACCCAGTACTTC.

The chain is built from TRBV7-2 and TRBJ2-7; D gene unclear. The CDR3 has 13 amino acids. Germline loops: CDR1 SGHTA, CDR2 FQGNSA. V dropped 3 bases and J dropped 0 bases, with 6 bases sitting between them. CDR3 sequence reads: CASSFSLSYEQYF. The CDR3 region has the DNA TGTGCCAGCAGCTTTTCTCTCTCCTACGAGCAGTACTTC.

V and J are TRBV7-2 and TRBJ1-1, with D unclear. The ends were cut back, 2 bases at V and 7 bases at J, with 11 bases in the middle. Germline V lookup: CDR1 SGHTA, CDR2 FQGNSA. The CDR3 runs 13 residues. Here the CDR3 DNA reads TGTGCCAGCAGCTTAATGGACGGAATTGAAGCTTTCTTT. Amino acid sequence: CASSLMDGIEAFF.

The V gene is TRBV4-1, the J gene TRBJ1-1, with TRBD1 as a possible D gene (5 bases). CDR1 is MGHRA and CDR2 is YSYEKL in the germline V gene. CDR3 size: 18 residues. The germline V and J ends were trimmed by 0 bases and 0 bases, with 17 bases remaining between them. DNA of the CDR3: TGCGCCAGCAGCCAAGATTTGACGGACACAACAATGAACACTGAAGCTTTCTTT. Protein sequence: CASSQDLTDTTMNTEAFF.

The chain has TRBV10-3 and TRBJ2-2; D is undetermined. Trimming removed 0 bases from V and 5 bases from J, with 10 bases in between. Germline assignment: CDR1 ENHRY and CDR2 SYGVKD. The CDR3 runs 15 residues. The CDR3: CAISESISGTGELFF. In DNA, the CDR3 is TGTGCCATCAGTGAGTCGATATCCGGGACCGGGGAGCTGTTTTTT.

This chain's CDR3 is CASRLGREWHEQYF. The CDR3 DNA is TGTGCCAGCAGGCTGGGGCGGGAGTGGCACGAGCAGTACTTC. V usage is TRBV5-6 and J usage is TRBJ2-7; the match to TRBD2 covers 7 bases. The junction had 10 bases not matched to a gene; V was cut back by 5 bases and J by 5 bases. From germline, CDR1 is SGHDT and CDR2 YYEEEE. The CDR3 loop spans 14 amino acids.

V usage is TRBV27 and J usage is TRBJ2-1, with 7 nucleotides matching TRBD2. Germline V gene data show CDR1 as MNHEY and CDR2 as SMNVEV (reference sequence). CDR3 length: 15 amino acids. V trimming: 5 bases; J trimming: 0 bases; junction bases outside the gene matches: 4. The CDR3 nucleotides read TGTGCCAGCAGTCAAATAGCGGGCTCCTACAATGAGCAGTTCTTC. Its translation is CASSQIAGSYNEQFF.